Listed below are T cell receptor beta chains from one sample, sequenced in a study of blood T cell repertoires in COVID-19. Sequencing used immunoSEQ multiplex PCR; TCRdb keeps in-frame clones, though not all of them. The sample holds more than 150,000 clones, around nine tenths seen once. Sequenced: peripheral blood. The source is a man in his forties with acute or convalescent COVID-19. CDR3s include the opening cysteine and the closing phenylalanine or tryptophan. D genes are given only for firm matches. Size is stated for part of the rows, as once, few or many counts, or as a class when the clone is expanded.

cdr3_nt | cdr3_aa | d_call | clone_size | v_call | cdr3_length | j_call
TGCGCCAGCAGCCAAGAAGGGGGGACAGGGACCTACGAGCAGTACTTC | CASSQEGGTGTYEQYF | TRBD1 | few | TRBV4-1 | 16 | TRBJ2-7
TGTGCCAGCAGCTTAGGTCTCTTCTCTGGAAACACCATATATTTT | CASSLGLFSGNTIYF | . | . | TRBV11-2 | 15 | TRBJ1-3
TGTGCCAGCAGGGGGGGGACGGGAGCGAATTCACCCCTCCACTTT | CASRGGTGANSPLHF | . | . | TRBV28 | 15 | TRBJ1-6
TGTGCCAGCAGCGGGGGACTGTTAAACTATGGCTACACCTTC | CASSGGLLNYGYTF | . | . | TRBV13 | 14 | TRBJ1-2
TGTGCCAGTAGTATAGGGCTCAGTCGCGGAGGAGGCTACACCTTC | CASSIGLSRGGGYTF | . | few | TRBV19 | 15 | TRBJ1-2
TGTGCCAGCAGTTATCGACGACGGGTCGCAGATGGCTACACCTTC | CASSYRRRVADGYTF | . | . | TRBV6-5 | 15 | TRBJ1-2
TGTGCCAGCAGTGATCTTCGGACAGGGATTTCACCCCTCCACTTT | CASSDLRTGISPLHF | TRBD1 | . | TRBV2 | 15 | TRBJ1-6
TGTGCCTGGAGTGTGTCGGCAGGGACTGGAAACACCATATATTTT | CAWSVSAGTGNTIYF | . | once | TRBV30 | 15 | TRBJ1-3
TGTGCCAGCAGCGTAGTTCCAGTCGGGGGACCGAACACTGAAGCTTTCTTT | CASSVVPVGGPNTEAFF | . | . | TRBV9 | 17 | TRBJ1-1
TGTGCCAGCAGCTGGGCCGATGAAAATCAGCCCCAGCATTTT | CASSWADENQPQHF | . | . | TRBV6-2/TRBV6-3 | 14 | TRBJ1-5
TGTGCCAGCAGCCCGACTAGCGGGGGGTACAATGAGCAGTTCTTC | CASSPTSGGYNEQFF | TRBD2 | . | TRBV7-7 | 15 | TRBJ2-1
TGTGCCAGCAGCTTATGGGACAGGGACGAGCAGTACTTC | CASSLWDRDEQYF | TRBD1 | . | TRBV7-9 | 13 | TRBJ2-7
TGTGCCAGCAGTACACGGACACTTTCTGAAGCTTTCTTT | CASSTRTLSEAFF | . | . | TRBV12-3/TRBV12-4 | 13 | TRBJ1-1
TGTGCCAGCAGCTTAGCGGGGGGGCCTTACAATGAGCAGTTCTTC | CASSLAGGPYNEQFF | TRBD2 | . | TRBV11-2 | 15 | TRBJ2-1
TGCGCCAGCAGCTTGTCCGGTGGGAACACCGGGGAGCTGTTTTTT | CASSLSGGNTGELFF | . | . | TRBV5-1 | 15 | TRBJ2-2
TGTGCCAGCTCACCAAAGGTTGCGGGGGCAGGGTATAATTCACCCCTCCACTTT | CASSPKVAGAGYNSPLHF | . | . | TRBV18 | 18 | TRBJ1-6
TGTGCCAGCAGCCCTGTTGGGGGGATGGGCGAGCAGTACTTC | CASSPVGGMGEQYF | . | once | TRBV14 | 14 | TRBJ2-7
TGTGCCAGCACCGCGGGAGGAGGCGTGCAGTTCTTC | CASTAGGGVQFF | TRBD2 | . | TRBV7-9 | 12 | TRBJ2-1
TGTGCCAGCAGTTTCAGCGGGGGGGCCACAGATACGCAGTATTTT | CASSFSGGATDTQYF | TRBD2 | . | TRBV28 | 15 | TRBJ2-3
TGTGCCTGGAGTGTTAGTAGGAGGGGCACTGAAGCTTTCTTT | CAWSVSRRGTEAFF | . | . | TRBV30 | 14 | TRBJ1-1
TGTGCCAGCTCCGGAGGACCTAGCAATCAGCCCCAGCATTTT | CASSGGPSNQPQHF | . | . | TRBV7-9 | 14 | TRBJ1-5
TGTGCCAGCAGCCAAGATCGGGCTAGCGGGGGACTCTACGAGCAGTACTTC | CASSQDRASGGLYEQYF | TRBD2 | . | TRBV4-2 | 17 | TRBJ2-7
TGCGCCAGCAGCTGGGGGACAGTCAACTATGGCTACACCTTC | CASSWGTVNYGYTF | TRBD1 | . | TRBV5-1 | 14 | TRBJ1-2
TGCAGCGTTGACCCCCGGGGTGAGCAGTTCTTC | CSVDPRGEQFF | . | few | TRBV29-1 | 11 | TRBJ2-1
TGTGCCAGCAGTTACATCGGGTCTAGTGGCTACACCTTC | CASSYIGSSGYTF | . | . | TRBV6-6 | 13 | TRBJ1-2
TGTGCCAGCAGCTTACGACAGGGTATGGGCACCGGGGAGCTGTTTTTT | CASSLRQGMGTGELFF | TRBD1 | few | TRBV7-9 | 16 | TRBJ2-2
TGTGCCAGCAGCCATACTAGCGGGGGAGAGACCCAGTACTTC | CASSHTSGGETQYF | TRBD2 | . | TRBV3-1/TRBV3-2 | 14 | TRBJ2-5
TGTGCCAGCAGTTACTCGACGGGGGGGCTGAATGGCTACACCTTC | CASSYSTGGLNGYTF | . | . | TRBV6-5 | 15 | TRBJ1-2
TGTGCCAGCAGTTATCCCCAGGAGAACACTGAAGCTTTCTTT | CASSYPQENTEAFF | . | once | TRBV6-6 | 14 | TRBJ1-1
TGTGCCAGCAGCGTAGCGGTTTTCCCGGGACAGGGGTCGACTAACTATGGCTACACCTTC | CASSVAVFPGQGSTNYGYTF | TRBD1 | . | TRBV9 | 20 | TRBJ1-2
TGTGCCAGCAGCCTCTCGGGGGGCGCCTACAATGAGCAGTTCTTC | CASSLSGGAYNEQFF | . | . | TRBV9 | 15 | TRBJ2-1
TGTGCCAGCAGTGAAGGGCCCCTGGGCGGCTACACCTTC | CASSEGPLGGYTF | . | . | TRBV2 | 13 | TRBJ1-2
TGTGCCAGCAGCCTTACAGGGAATTCCTACAATGAGCAGTTCTTC | CASSLTGNSYNEQFF | . | . | TRBV7-9 | 15 | TRBJ2-1
TGTGCCAGTAACGGGTTGGGGGACAGGGGGCGTAGTGAGCAGTTCTTC | CASNGLGDRGRSEQFF | TRBD1 | . | TRBV19 | 16 | TRBJ2-1
TGTGCCAGCAGTTCGCTATTATCGGACAGGGCTTGGAACTATGGCTACACCTTC | CASSSLLSDRAWNYGYTF | TRBD1 | . | TRBV28 | 18 | TRBJ1-2
TGTGCCAGCAGTGCTCCGACAGGGGCGGGAGAGACCCAGTACTTC | CASSAPTGAGETQYF | TRBD1 | . | TRBV25-1 | 15 | TRBJ2-5
TGTGCCAGCAGCTTCCCCCGATTAAGAGGCTATGGCTACACCTTC | CASSFPRLRGYGYTF | . | . | TRBV5-8 | 15 | TRBJ1-2
TGTGCCAGTACCTCACCACGGGGCAGGGGGCCTATTGAGCAGTTCTTC | CASTSPRGRGPIEQFF | TRBD1 | . | TRBV19 | 16 | TRBJ2-1
TGCAGCGTGGCTGAAGGTACAGGCGATAATGAGCAGTTCTTC | CSVAEGTGDNEQFF | . | . | TRBV29-1 | 14 | TRBJ2-1
TGTGCCAGCTCACACGGACAGGGAATTCTAGCCAAAAACATTCAGTACTTC | CASSHGQGILAKNIQYF | TRBD1 | . | TRBV18 | 17 | TRBJ2-4
TGTGCCAGCAGCCGCGAGGGTCTTGGCACTGAAGCTTTCTTT | CASSREGLGTEAFF | . | . | TRBV5-6 | 14 | TRBJ1-1
TGCGCCACCGGGACTAGCGAGACCGGGGAGCTGTTTTTT | CATGTSETGELFF | TRBD2 | . | TRBV5-1 | 13 | TRBJ2-2
TGTGCCAGCAGACCAAGCACAGGGAGTAATCAGCCCCAGCATTTT | CASRPSTGSNQPQHF | . | . | TRBV7-2 | 15 | TRBJ1-5
TGTGCCTCTTGGGGGGGTCATAGCACAGATACGCAGTATTTT | CASWGGHSTDTQYF | TRBD2 | . | TRBV5-4 | 14 | TRBJ2-3
TGTGCCAGCAGTTTAGCTAGGGAGGCTGAAGCTTTCTTT | CASSLAREAEAFF | . | . | TRBV12-3/TRBV12-4 | 13 | TRBJ1-1
TGTGCCAGCAGCCGCCTGGCGGGAACTGAAGCTTTCTTT | CASSRLAGTEAFF | . | . | TRBV3-1/TRBV3-2 | 13 | TRBJ1-1
TGTGCCAGCAGCTTGGGCGGCGGCTACAATGAGCAGTTCTTC | CASSLGGGYNEQFF | . | . | TRBV5-4 | 14 | TRBJ2-1
TGTGCCAGCATGCGGGGAGGGGGGCGCTCCTACGAGCAGTACTTC | CASMRGGGRSYEQYF | . | . | TRBV7-9 | 15 | TRBJ2-7
TGCGCCAGCAGCTTGACAACTAGCGGGGCCCAAGAGACCCAGTACTTC | CASSLTTSGAQETQYF | TRBD2 | . | TRBV5-1 | 16 | TRBJ2-5
TGTGCCAGTAGTATCATTACAGGGGGCCCCTACAATGAGCAGTTCTTC | CASSIITGGPYNEQFF | TRBD1 | . | TRBV19 | 16 | TRBJ2-1
TGTGCCAGCAGCCAGGGGCCCCTGGGCAGGGGTTATAACATTCAGTACTTC | CASSQGPLGRGYNIQYF | . | . | TRBV14 | 17 | TRBJ2-4